This T cell receptor beta chain comes out of a study of CD8+ T cells in alopecia areata. Overall study context: Tofacitinib ran for 6 to 18 months before 6 months off drug. Study results and limitations: Because of a solitary nonresponder, the connection of baseline CD8+ expansion to response stays uncertain. Scalp clonality and expanded CD8+ clones among the top 100 showed significant decreases with tofacitinib.

The treatment was: oral pan-JAK inhibitor, 5-10 mg twice daily. Alopecia areata patients gave lesional scalp punch biopsies and peripheral blood samples. Extraction of RNA preceded its reverse transcription into cDNA, which served as the sequencing template. Clones were sequenced by immunoSEQ multiplex PCR, and TCRdb holds only the in-frame ones, with some missing. The profile shows around 2,000 clones, 65% to 85% of them singletons. Notes on this clone: Its matching antigen is unknown.

V lost 7 bases, J lost 1 base, and 5 bases lay in between. From germline, CDR1 is MDHEN and CDR2 SYDVKM. This CDR3 has 11 residues. The TCR was taken from a human donor with alopecia areata. The chain recombines TRBV28 with TRBJ2-7, with D hard to call. The sample in question was skin, obtained at week 44, from a patient treated with tofacitinib. The CDR3 DNA follows: TGTGCCAGCACCTCATCCTACGAGCAGTACTTC. It encodes CASTSSYEQYF.